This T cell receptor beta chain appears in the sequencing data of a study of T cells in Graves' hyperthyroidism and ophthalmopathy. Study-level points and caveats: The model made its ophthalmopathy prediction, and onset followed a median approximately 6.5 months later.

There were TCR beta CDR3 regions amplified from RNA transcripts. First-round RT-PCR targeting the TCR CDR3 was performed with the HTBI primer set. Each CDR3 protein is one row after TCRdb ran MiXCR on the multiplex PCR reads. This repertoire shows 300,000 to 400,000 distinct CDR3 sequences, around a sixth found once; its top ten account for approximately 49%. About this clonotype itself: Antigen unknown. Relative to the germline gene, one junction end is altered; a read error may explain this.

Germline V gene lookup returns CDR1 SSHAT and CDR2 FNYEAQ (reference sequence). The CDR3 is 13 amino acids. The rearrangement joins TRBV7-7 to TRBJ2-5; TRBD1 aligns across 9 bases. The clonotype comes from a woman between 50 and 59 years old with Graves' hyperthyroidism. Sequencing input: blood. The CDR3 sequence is CASTRGQGETQYF. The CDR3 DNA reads TGTGCTAGCACCCGGGGACAGGGAGAGACCCAGTACTTC.